The clone carrying this T cell receptor (beta chain) was picked up a small number of times. Antigen specificity is unknown. The sample belongs to a study of beta chain features in type 1 diabetes. The V gene's germline CDR1 is SEHNR and CDR2 FQNEAQ (reference sequence). V lost 3 bases and J 3 bases, leaving 12 bases between the germline ends. There are 14 residues in the CDR3. Study-wide results and caveats: Moderately but significantly shorter TCRB CDR3s were found in Type 1 diabetes patients in all four CD4+ subsets.

As every portion of the isolated RNA was reverse transcribed, the sequencing read expressed TCRB transcripts. The method was immunoSEQ multiplex PCR; TCRdb's version includes in-frame clones alone and lacks a portion of them. The sample carries under 400,000 clones, over 10% recorded once. The sequenced sample was naive CD4+ T cells from blood. The J gene is TRBJ2-7, the V gene TRBV7-9; TRBD2 might be the D (6 bases). The sequence was obtained from a woman aged 18 to 35 with type 1 diabetes. CDR3 sequence (DNA): TGTGCCAGCAGCTTCGCGGGGACCGGCTACGAGCAGTACTTC. Its translation: CASSFAGTGYEQYF.